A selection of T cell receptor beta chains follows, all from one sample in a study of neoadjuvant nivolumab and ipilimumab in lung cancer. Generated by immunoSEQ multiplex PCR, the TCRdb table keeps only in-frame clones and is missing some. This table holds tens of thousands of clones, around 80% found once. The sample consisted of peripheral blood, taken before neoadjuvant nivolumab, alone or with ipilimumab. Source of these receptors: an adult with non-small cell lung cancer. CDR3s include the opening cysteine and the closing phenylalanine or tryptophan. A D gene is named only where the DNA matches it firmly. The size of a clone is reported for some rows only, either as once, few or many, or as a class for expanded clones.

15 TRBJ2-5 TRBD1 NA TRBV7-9 CASSSRQGRWETQYF TGTGCCAGCAGCTCCAGACAGGGGAGGTGGGAGACCCAGTACTTC
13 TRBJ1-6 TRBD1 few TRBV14 CASSPGTGSPLHF TGTGCCAGCAGCCCCGGGACAGGCTCACCCCTCCACTTT
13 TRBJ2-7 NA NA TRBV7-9 CASSSYGGREQYF TGTGCCAGCAGCTCTTACGGGGGTCGTGAGCAGTACTTC
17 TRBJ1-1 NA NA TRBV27 CASSLRQGPLRNTEAFF TGTGCCAGCAGTTTACGGCAGGGACCTCTTCGGAACACTGAAGCTTTCTTT
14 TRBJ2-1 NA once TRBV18 CASSRSEGDNEQFF TGTGCCAGCTCTCGGTCAGAGGGGGACAATGAGCAGTTCTTC
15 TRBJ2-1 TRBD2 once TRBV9 CASSVGAGGSAEQFF TGTGCCAGCAGCGTAGGGGCGGGGGGTTCCGCAGAGCAGTTCTTC
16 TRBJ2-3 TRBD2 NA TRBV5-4 CASSLDLAGATDTQYF TGTGCCAGCAGCTTGGACCTAGCGGGGGCCACAGATACGCAGTATTTT
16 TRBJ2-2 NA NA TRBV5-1 CASRSVGAAGTGELFF TGCGCCAGCAGATCTGTGGGAGCCGCGGGCACCGGGGAGCTGTTTTTT
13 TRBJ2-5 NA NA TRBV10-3 CAISDKGTETQYF TGTGCCATCAGTGACAAGGGGACGGAGACCCAGTACTTC
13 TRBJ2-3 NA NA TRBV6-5 CASSAPLTDTQYF TGTGCCAGCAGTGCCCCATTAACAGATACGCAGTATTTT
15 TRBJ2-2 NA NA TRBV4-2 CASSQDWLAPGELFF TGTGCCAGCAGCCAAGATTGGCTAGCTCCCGGGGAGCTGTTTTTT
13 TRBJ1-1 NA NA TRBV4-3 CASSQDRGREAFF TGCGCCAGCAGCCAAGATAGGGGCCGTGAAGCTTTCTTT
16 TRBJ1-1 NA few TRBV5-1 CASSDPFGGVNTEAFF TGCGCCAGCAGCGATCCTTTTGGAGGGGTGAACACTGAAGCTTTCTTT
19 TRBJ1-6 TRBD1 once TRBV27 CASSLSIRRGTEYNSPLHF TGTGCCAGCAGTTTATCGATAAGGAGGGGGACAGAATATAATTCACCCCTCCACTTT
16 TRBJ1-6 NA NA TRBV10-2 CASSESPRRGSGALHF TGCGCCAGCAGTGAGTCGCCTCGACGGGGCTCAGGGGCCCTCCACTTT
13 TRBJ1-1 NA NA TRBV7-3 CASSLDVMTEAFF TGTGCCAGCAGCTTGGACGTTATGACTGAAGCTTTCTTT
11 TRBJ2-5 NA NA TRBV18 CASSPDETQYF TGTGCCAGCTCACCAGATGAGACCCAGTACTTC
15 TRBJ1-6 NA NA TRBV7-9 CASSESVGGDSPLHF TGTGCCAGCAGCGAAAGCGTCGGGGGGGATTCACCCCTCCACTTT
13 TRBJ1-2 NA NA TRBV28 CASSLSGASGYTF TGTGCCAGCAGTTTAAGTGGGGCAAGTGGCTACACCTTC
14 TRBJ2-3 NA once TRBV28 CASSFASSTDTQYF TGTGCCAGCAGTTTTGCTTCTAGCACAGATACGCAGTATTTT
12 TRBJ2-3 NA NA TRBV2 CASTGAGRTQYF TGTGCCAGCACCGGGGCGGGGCGGACGCAGTATTTT
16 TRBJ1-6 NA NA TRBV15 CATSRELPDYNSPLHF TGTGCCACCAGCAGAGAGTTACCAGACTATAATTCACCCCTCCACTTT
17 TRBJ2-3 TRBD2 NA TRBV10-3 CAISEGASGGSTDTQYF TGTGCCATCAGTGAGGGAGCTAGCGGGGGGAGCACAGATACGCAGTATTTT
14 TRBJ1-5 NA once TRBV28 CASSLRSSNQPQHF TGTGCCAGCAGTTTGAGGTCCAGCAATCAGCCCCAGCATTTT
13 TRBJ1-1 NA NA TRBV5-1 CASTRGLNTEAFF TGCGCCAGCACGCGGGGACTGAACACTGAAGCTTTCTTT
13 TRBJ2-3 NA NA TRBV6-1 CASSDLYTDTQYF TGTGCCAGCAGTGACCTTTACACAGATACGCAGTATTTT